A single sample gave rise to the 13 T cell receptor beta chains below, sequenced in a study of regulatory T cells in long-lasting Graves disease. The time point is: newly diagnosed GD, antithyroid drugs for less than 3 months. Making the TCR library involved RNA that had been extracted from PBMCs. iRepertoire HTBI primers and Arm-PCR of CDR3 regions built TCR beta libraries. TCRdb recomputed calls from the multiplex PCR reads with MiXCR, one row per CDR3 protein. The data hold fewer than 350,000 distinct CDR3 sequences, with over 15% observed a single time. The sample in question was peripheral blood mononuclear cells (PBMCs), obtained at new diagnosis, from a patient treated with antithyroid drugs. All receptors derive from a female donor with Graves disease.

This clonotype showed up many times. This rearrangement joins TRBV20-1 to TRBJ2-5; TRBD1 matches at 8 bases. In germline, CDR1 is DFQATT, CDR2 SNEGSKA (reference sequence). V shed 3 bases, J shed 2 bases, and the junction held 2 bases outside the gene matches. The CDR3 has 13 amino acids. The CDR3 nucleotides read TGCAGTGCTAGCAGGGGGCGGCAAGAGACCCAGTACTTC. Translation: CSASRGRQETQYF.

This clonotype showed up many times. At one of its ends the junction is not consistent with the germline gene, which may arise from a read error. The V and J genes are TRBV2 and TRBJ1-5, with D tentatively TRBD1 (6 bases). Germline-derived CDR1 and CDR2 are SNHLY and FYNNEI. The CDR3 is made up of 16 amino acids. The DNA of the CDR3 is TGTGCCAGCAGCGAAGGACAGCTTACCCTCAATCAGCCCCAGCATTTT. The encoded protein is CASSEGQLTLNQPQHF.

This clonotype turned up a few times. The CDR3 DNA follows: TGTGCCAGCAGCTTTATCGGCTATAGCGGCACCGGGGAGCTGTTTTTT. It is translated as CASSFIGYSGTGELFF. The chain joins TRBV5-7 to TRBJ2-2, with a possible D match to TRBD2 (6 bases). TRBV5-7 is marked as an open reading frame, function uncertain. The CDR3 extends over 16 amino acids. Trimming stripped 2 bases from V and 4 bases from J, with 15 bases between.

This clonotype was recorded at least ten times. The chain couples TRBV15 to TRBJ2-7; D perhaps matches TRBD2 (5 bases). The germline V and J ends were trimmed by 0 bases and 1 base, with 10 bases remaining between them. Germline V lookup: CDR1 LNHNV, CDR2 YYDKDF (reference sequence). CDR3 size: 15 residues. CDR3 in amino acids: CATSRDHGGSYEQYF. The CDR3 DNA reads as TGTGCCACCAGCAGAGATCACGGCGGGTCCTACGAGCAGTACTTC.

This clonotype was seen many times. The V and J genes are TRBV27 and TRBJ2-1, with 8 bases aligning to TRBD2. The germline gives CDR1 MNHEY, CDR2 SMNVEV (reference sequence). The CDR3 covers 14 residues. V shed 8 bases, J shed 5 bases, and the junction held 8 bases outside the gene matches. CDR3 residues: CASGGAGGHNEQFF. CDR3 coding DNA: TGTGCCAGCGGGGGGGCGGGAGGTCACAATGAGCAGTTCTTC.

This clonotype appeared once. The gene calls are TRBV6-1 and TRBJ2-7, with D perhaps being TRBD1 or TRBD2 (5 bases each). The CDR3 contains 14 residues. Trimming took off 6 bases at V and 2 bases at J, with 14 bases between the two ends. The germline V gene has CDR1 MNHNS and CDR2 SASEGT. Here the CDR3 DNA reads TGTGCCAGCAGGCCACCTGGGGGAGCCTACGAGCAGTACTTC. Translation: CASRPPGGAYEQYF.

This clonotype was counted many times. The chain combines TRBV18 with TRBJ2-1; D remains ambiguous. CDR1 is KGHSH and CDR2 is LQKENI in the germline V gene. The CDR3 contains 11 residues. The V gene lost 3 bases and the J gene lost 6 bases, with 3 bases spanning the gap. DNA of the CDR3: TGTGCCAGCTCACCCTCCAATGAGCAGTTCTTC. This encodes CASSPSNEQFF. Combining the CDR3 with reference TRBV18 and TRBJ2-1 gives the whole variable domain NAGVMQNPRHLVRRRGQEARLRCSPMKGHSHVYWYRQLPEEGLKFMVYLQKENIIDESGMPKERFSAEFPKEGPSILRIQQVVRGDSAAYFCASSPSNEQFFGPGTRLTVL.

This clonotype was seen repeatedly, ten times or more. The chain is built from TRBV27 and TRBJ1-2; the D is unclear. Trimming cost V 7 bases and J 2 bases, with 8 bases left between them. The CDR3 runs 12 residues. The V gene's germline CDR1 is MNHEY and CDR2 SMNVEV (reference sequence). The CDR3 loop is CASKGGNYGYTF. The CDR3 region has the DNA TGTGCCAGCAAGGGCGGGAACTATGGCTACACCTTC.

This clonotype occurred many times. CDR3 nucleotide sequence: TGTGCCTCACGCGCCTATAGCGGGGGCTTGCGAGAGACCCAGTACTTC. It codes for CASRAYSGGLRETQYF. The rearrangement links TRBV10-3 to TRBJ2-5; 9 nucleotides align to TRBD2. The trim removed 11 bases at V and 4 bases at J, leaving 17 bases unmatched. Germline V gene lookup returns CDR1 ENHRY and CDR2 SYGVKD. The CDR3 is 16 residues long.

This clonotype showed up many times. V usage is TRBV19 and J usage is TRBJ2-1; 11 bases are a match to TRBD2. This CDR3 is built from 15 residues. The germline V gene has CDR1 LNHDA and CDR2 SQIVND (reference sequence). V lost 9 bases, J lost 5 bases, and 9 bases stayed unmatched. The CDR3 reads CASSRGLAGDNEQFF. The CDR3 DNA follows: TGTGCCAGCTCCCGAGGACTAGCGGGCGACAATGAGCAGTTCTTC.

A remark on this clonotype: A much larger clone is a single base away; this may be a read error. The rearrangement joins TRBV28 to TRBJ2-2; 8 bases agree with TRBD2. This CDR3 is built from 16 residues. Per the germline V gene, CDR1 is MDHEN and CDR2 is SYDVKM. CDR3 region: CASSSGGHRNTGELSF. The DNA for the CDR3 is TGTGCCAGCAGTTCGGGGGGGCACAGGAACACCGGGGAGCTGTCTTTT. The complete variable domain, with remaining parts taken from reference TRBV28 and TRBJ2-2, reads DVKVTQSSRYLVKRTGEKVFLECVQDMDHENMFWYRQDPGLGLRLIYFSYDVKMKEKGDIPEGYSVSREKKERFSLILESASTNQTSMYLCASSSGGHRNTGELSFGEGSRLTVL.

The table lists this clonotype with many counts. The rearrangement links TRBV10-3 to TRBJ2-3, with 8 positions matching TRBD2. CDR1 is ENHRY and CDR2 is SYGVKD in the germline V gene. Germline trimming cut 3 bases from V and 9 bases from J; bases unmatched to any gene: 14. The CDR3 has 16 residues. In DNA, the CDR3 is TGTGCCATCAGTGAACTCGGACCCGGGGGGGCGGACACGCAGTATTTT. It translates to CAISELGPGGADTQYF.

This clonotype was picked up many times. The chain uses TRBV6-1 and TRBJ1-5, with TRBD1 matching over 10 bases. The CDR3 loop spans 15 amino acids. In germline, CDR1 is MNHNS, CDR2 SASEGT. With V trimmed by 6 bases and J by 4 bases, 6 bases remained unmatched. The CDR3 loop reads CASRVTGGPNQPQHF. Here the CDR3 DNA reads TGTGCCAGCAGGGTGACAGGGGGCCCAAATCAGCCCCAGCATTTT.